The source of this T cell receptor beta chain is a study of shared clonotypes between healthy human individuals. Assay execution proceeded at the deep level. Every subset had its genomic DNA shared out evenly among several immunoSEQ plates. The data were produced by immunoSEQ multiplex PCR, yet TCRdb's version contains in-frame clones alone and is incomplete. The data hold some 2,500,000 clones, with under 95% observed a single time. Only Caucasian adults living in Nashville, Tennessee served as donors. This clone was counted a single time. Per germline, CDR1 MNHEY and CDR2 SMNVEV (reference sequence). The CDR3 extends over 13 amino acids. The V and J ends lost 6 bases and 15 bases, in that order; junction bases with no gene match: 11.

The sequenced sample consisted of naive CD4+ T cells from PBMCs. Subset given: CD45RA+ positively selected. This receptor was identified in a man between 18 and 35 years old in good health. Some clones in this sample may be carry-over from other donors' samples. This sequence joins TRBV27 and TRBJ2-1, with 10 bases identical to TRBD2. The DNA of the CDR3 is TGTGCCAGCAGAAGAAGAGCGGGAGGGCGTCCGTTCTTC. It specifies CASRRRAGGRPFF.